A selection of T cell receptor beta chains follows, all from one sample in a study of cytomegalovirus exposure and HLA in healthy donors. Method: immunoSEQ multiplex PCR; TCRdb's copy keeps in-frame clones and lacks some. The repertoire has some 150,000 clones, 8.9% of them found once; the top ten carry approximately 7.5%. Material: PBMCs. These receptors originate from a woman aged 40 to 50 in good health and CMV-seropositive. CDR3s leave out the opening cysteine and the closing phenylalanine or tryptophan. The order of the fields is V gene, clone size, CDR3 protein. The size field is filled for only some rows; it gives once, few, many or a size class.

v_call: TRBV6-5; clone_size: few; cdr3_aa: ASRVQRGGIGELF
v_call: TRBV2; clone_size: NA; cdr3_aa: ASSDRAAGYT
v_call: TRBV7-7; clone_size: few; cdr3_aa: ASSPGQGADTQY
v_call: TRBV5-4; clone_size: NA; cdr3_aa: ASSLGLAGTDTQY
v_call: TRBV7-2; clone_size: NA; cdr3_aa: ASSPLYEQY
v_call: TRBV27; clone_size: few; cdr3_aa: ASTRDPSSYNEQF
v_call: TRBV2; clone_size: few; cdr3_aa: ASSARATESGYT
v_call: TRBV2; clone_size: few; cdr3_aa: ASSGQGTSTDTQY
v_call: TRBV4-1; clone_size: few; cdr3_aa: ASSPSLGIGVGQY
v_call: TRBV10-3; clone_size: NA; cdr3_aa: AISDRGRVNTEAF
v_call: TRBV5-4; clone_size: few; cdr3_aa: ASSFDRGTNEKLF
v_call: TRBV11-3; clone_size: few; cdr3_aa: ASSFPGLAGSNEQF
v_call: TRBV5-4; clone_size: few; cdr3_aa: ASGQQKINTEAF
v_call: TRBV11-2; clone_size: NA; cdr3_aa: ASRMTGNSYNEQF
v_call: TRBV4-3; clone_size: few; cdr3_aa: ASSQADSYGYT
v_call: TRBV6-5; clone_size: NA; cdr3_aa: ASRRISYNEQF
v_call: TRBV5-1; clone_size: few; cdr3_aa: ASSFSGTSGGQETQY
v_call: TRBV5-4; clone_size: NA; cdr3_aa: ASGGQGLNTGELF
v_call: TRBV5-1; clone_size: few; cdr3_aa: ASSLGVPETEAF
v_call: TRBV5-4; clone_size: few; cdr3_aa: ASSPSTGYEQY
v_call: TRBV2; clone_size: few; cdr3_aa: ASSEEGDTEAF
v_call: TRBV19; clone_size: once; cdr3_aa: ASSGQATGEAF
v_call: TRBV2; clone_size: NA; cdr3_aa: ASSGISTGELF
v_call: TRBV19; clone_size: NA; cdr3_aa: ASSAPPFGGSYNEQF
v_call: TRBV5-1; clone_size: few; cdr3_aa: ASISAGYNEQF
v_call: TRBV13; clone_size: NA; cdr3_aa: ASSLPGGFREQY
v_call: TRBV6-5; clone_size: large; cdr3_aa: ASRSGQETYGYT
v_call: TRBV11-3; clone_size: NA; cdr3_aa: ASSSYTSDTQY
v_call: TRBV5-4; clone_size: NA; cdr3_aa: ASRPGTGFGSPLH
v_call: TRBV5-1; clone_size: NA; cdr3_aa: ASSVKQQGGNTEAF
v_call: TRBV19; clone_size: NA; cdr3_aa: ASSPPGQELNQPQH
v_call: TRBV18; clone_size: few; cdr3_aa: ASSPSTAWETQY
v_call: TRBV9; clone_size: NA; cdr3_aa: ASSVLGAAYNEQF
v_call: TRBV7-7; clone_size: few; cdr3_aa: AVGGAGELF
v_call: TRBV2; clone_size: NA; cdr3_aa: ANQQASTPYEQY
v_call: TRBV7-8; clone_size: NA; cdr3_aa: ASSNREGLILGAF